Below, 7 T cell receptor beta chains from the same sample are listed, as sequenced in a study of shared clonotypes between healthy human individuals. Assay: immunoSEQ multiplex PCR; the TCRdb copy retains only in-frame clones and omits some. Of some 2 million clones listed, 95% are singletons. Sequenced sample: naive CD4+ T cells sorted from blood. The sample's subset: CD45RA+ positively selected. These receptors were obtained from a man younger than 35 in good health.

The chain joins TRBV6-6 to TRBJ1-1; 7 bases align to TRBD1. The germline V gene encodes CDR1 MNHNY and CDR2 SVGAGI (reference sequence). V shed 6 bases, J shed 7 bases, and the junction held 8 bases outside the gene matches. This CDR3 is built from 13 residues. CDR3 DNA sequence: TGTGCCAGCAGCCGCCCGGGACAGCGTGAAGCTTTCTTT. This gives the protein CASSRPGQREAFF.

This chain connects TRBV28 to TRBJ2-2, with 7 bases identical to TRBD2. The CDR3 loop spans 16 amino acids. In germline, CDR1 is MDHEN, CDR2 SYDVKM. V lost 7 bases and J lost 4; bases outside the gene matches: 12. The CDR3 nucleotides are TGTGCCAGCACCCCCCCTTCTGTAGCGGGCACCGGGGAGCTGTTTTTT. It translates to CASTPPSVAGTGELFF.

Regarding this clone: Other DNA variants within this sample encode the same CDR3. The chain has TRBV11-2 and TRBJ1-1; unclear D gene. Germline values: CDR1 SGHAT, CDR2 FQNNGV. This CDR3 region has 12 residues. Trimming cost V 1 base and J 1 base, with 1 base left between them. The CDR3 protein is CASSLANTEAFF. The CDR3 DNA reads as TGTGCCAGCAGCTTAGCGAACACTGAAGCTTTCTTT. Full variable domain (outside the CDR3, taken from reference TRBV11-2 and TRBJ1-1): EAGVAQSPRYKIIEKRQSVAFWCNPISGHATLYWYQQILGQGPKLLIQFQNNGVVDDSQLPKDRFSAERLKGVDSTLKIQPAKLEDSAVYLCASSLANTEAFFGQGTRLTVV.

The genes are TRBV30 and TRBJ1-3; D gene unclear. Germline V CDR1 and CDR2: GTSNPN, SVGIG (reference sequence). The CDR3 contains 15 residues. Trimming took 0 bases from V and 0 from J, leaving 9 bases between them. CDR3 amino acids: CAWSVLGSSGNTIYF. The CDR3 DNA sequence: TGTGCCTGGAGTGTACTTGGGAGCTCTGGAAACACCATATATTTT.

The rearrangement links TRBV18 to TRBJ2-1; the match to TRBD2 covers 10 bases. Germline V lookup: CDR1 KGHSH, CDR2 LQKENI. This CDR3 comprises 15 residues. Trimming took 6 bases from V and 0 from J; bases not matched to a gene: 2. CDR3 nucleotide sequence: TGTGCCAGCTCGTCTAGCGGGAGCTCCTACAATGAGCAGTTCTTC. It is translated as CASSSSGSSYNEQFF. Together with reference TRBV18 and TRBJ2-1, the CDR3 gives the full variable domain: NAGVMQNPRHLVRRRGQEARLRCSPMKGHSHVYWYRQLPEEGLKFMVYLQKENIIDESGMPKERFSAEFPKEGPSILRIQQVVRGDSAAYFCASSSSGSSYNEQFFGPGTRLTVL.

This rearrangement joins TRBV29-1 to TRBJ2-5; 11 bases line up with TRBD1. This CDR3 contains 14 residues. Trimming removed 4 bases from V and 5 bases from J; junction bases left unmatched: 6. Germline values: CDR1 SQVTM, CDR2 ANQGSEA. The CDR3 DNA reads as TGCAGCGTTGGGACAGGGGGCAATGGGGAGACCCAGTACTTC. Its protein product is CSVGTGGNGETQYF. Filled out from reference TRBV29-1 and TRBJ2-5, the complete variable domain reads SAVISQKPSRDICQRGTSLTIQCQVDSQVTMMFWYRQQPGQSLTLIATANQGSEATYESGFVIDKFPISRPNLTFSTLTVSNMSPEDSSIYLCSVGTGGNGETQYFGPGTRLLVL.

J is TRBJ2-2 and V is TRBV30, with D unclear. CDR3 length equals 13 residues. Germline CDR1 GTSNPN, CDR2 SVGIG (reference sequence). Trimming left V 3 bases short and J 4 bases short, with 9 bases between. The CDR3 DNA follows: TGTGCCTGGAGACCAGGTAGCACCGGGGAGCTGTTTTTT. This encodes CAWRPGSTGELFF.